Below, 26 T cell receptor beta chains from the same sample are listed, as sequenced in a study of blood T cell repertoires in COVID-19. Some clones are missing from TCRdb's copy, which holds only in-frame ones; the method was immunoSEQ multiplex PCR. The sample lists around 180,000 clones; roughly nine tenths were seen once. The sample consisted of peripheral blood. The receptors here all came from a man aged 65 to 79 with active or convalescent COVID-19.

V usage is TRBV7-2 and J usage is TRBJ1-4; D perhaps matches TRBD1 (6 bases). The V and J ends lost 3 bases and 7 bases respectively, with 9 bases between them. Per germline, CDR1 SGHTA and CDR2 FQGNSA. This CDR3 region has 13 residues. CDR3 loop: CASSLARGEKLFF. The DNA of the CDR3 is TGTGCCAGCAGCTTGGCCAGGGGTGAAAAACTGTTTTTT.

The CDR3 spells CASSKGQGYPNEKLFF. CDR3 sequence (DNA): TGTGCCAGTAGTAAGGGACAGGGGTACCCCAATGAAAAACTGTTTTTT. The genes are TRBV19 and TRBJ1-4; TRBD1 matches 10 bases. CDR1 is LNHDA, CDR2 SQIVND, per germline (reference sequence). The V segment lost 4 bases and the J segment 5 bases; nucleotides outside the gene matches: 7. This CDR3 is built from 16 residues. Full variable domain (rest looked up from reference TRBV19 and TRBJ1-4): DGGITQSPKYLFRKEGQNVTLSCEQNLNHDAMYWYRQDPGQGLRLIYYSQIVNDFQKGDIAEGYSVSREKKESFPLTVTSAQKNPTAFYLCASSKGQGYPNEKLFFGSGTQLSVL.

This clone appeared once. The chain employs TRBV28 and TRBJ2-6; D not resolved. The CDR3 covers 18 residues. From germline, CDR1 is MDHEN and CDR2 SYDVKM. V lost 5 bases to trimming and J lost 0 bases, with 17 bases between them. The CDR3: CASSDSRRQVSGANVLTF. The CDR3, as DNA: TGTGCCAGCAGTGATTCAAGGCGGCAAGTCTCTGGGGCCAACGTCCTGACTTTC.

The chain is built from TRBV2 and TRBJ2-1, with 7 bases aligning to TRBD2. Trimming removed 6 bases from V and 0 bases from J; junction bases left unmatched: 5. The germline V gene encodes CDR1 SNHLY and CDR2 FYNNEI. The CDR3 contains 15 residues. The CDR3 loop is CASRAWGGSYNEQFF. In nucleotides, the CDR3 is TGTGCCAGCAGGGCATGGGGGGGCTCCTACAATGAGCAGTTCTTC. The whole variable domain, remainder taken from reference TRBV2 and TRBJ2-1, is EPEVTQTPSHQVTQMGQEVILRCVPISNHLYFYWYRQILGQKVEFLVSFYNNEISEKSEIFDDQFSVERPDGSNFTLKIRSTKLEDSAMYFCASRAWGGSYNEQFFGPGTRLTVL.

For the CDR3, the DNA is TGTGCCAGCAGCTTAAGGACAGGGGTGGGTGGCTACACCTTC. Translated: CASSLRTGVGGYTF. V and J are TRBV7-8 and TRBJ1-2; 9 bases fit TRBD1. This CDR3 is 14 amino acids long. The germline gives CDR1 SGHVS, CDR2 FQNEAQ. Germline trimming cut 2 bases from V and 7 bases from J; bases unmatched to any gene: 5.

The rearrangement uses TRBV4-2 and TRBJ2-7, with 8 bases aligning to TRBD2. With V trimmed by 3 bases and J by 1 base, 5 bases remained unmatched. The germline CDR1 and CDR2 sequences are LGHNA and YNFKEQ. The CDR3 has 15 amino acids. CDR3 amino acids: CASSQARGGSYEQYF. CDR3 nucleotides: TGTGCCAGCAGCCAGGCCCGCGGGGGGTCCTACGAGCAGTACTTC.

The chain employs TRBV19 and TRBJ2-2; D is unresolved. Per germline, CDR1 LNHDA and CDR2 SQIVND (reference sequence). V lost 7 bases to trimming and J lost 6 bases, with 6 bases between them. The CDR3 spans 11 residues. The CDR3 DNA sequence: TGTGCCAGTAAAGGAGCCGGGGAGCTGTTTTTT. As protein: CASKGAGELFF.

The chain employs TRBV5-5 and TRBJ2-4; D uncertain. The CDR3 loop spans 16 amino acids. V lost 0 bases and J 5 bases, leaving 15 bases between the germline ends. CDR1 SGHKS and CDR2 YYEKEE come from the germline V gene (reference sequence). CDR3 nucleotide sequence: TGTGCCAGCAGCTTGGCCGGGTCCGGTGGCCAAAACATTCAGTACTTC. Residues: CASSLAGSGGQNIQYF. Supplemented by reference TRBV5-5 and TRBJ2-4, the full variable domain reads DAGVTQSPTHLIKTRGQQVTLRCSPISGHKSVSWYQQVLGQGPQFIFQYYEKEERGRGNFPDRFSARQFPNYSSELNVNALLLGDSALYLCASSLAGSGGQNIQYFGAGTRLSVL.

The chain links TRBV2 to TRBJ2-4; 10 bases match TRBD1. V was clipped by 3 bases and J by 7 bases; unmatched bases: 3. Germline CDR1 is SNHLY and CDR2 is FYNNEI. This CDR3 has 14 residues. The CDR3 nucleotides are TGTGCCAGCAGTGACAGGGGACAGGGGAACATTCAGTACTTC. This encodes CASSDRGQGNIQYF.

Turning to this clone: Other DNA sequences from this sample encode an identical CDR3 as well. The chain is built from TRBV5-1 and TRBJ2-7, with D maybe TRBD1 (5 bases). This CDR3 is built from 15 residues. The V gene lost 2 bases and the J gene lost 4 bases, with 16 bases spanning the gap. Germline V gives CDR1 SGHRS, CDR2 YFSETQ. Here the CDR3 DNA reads TGCGCCAGCAGCTTAGGCCCCGGGCAGGGTTACGAGCAGTACTTC. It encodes CASSLGPGQGYEQYF.

The CDR3 here is CASSFRFYGYTF. The CDR3 nucleotides read TGTGCCAGCAGTTTCCGGTTCTATGGCTACACCTTC. The rearrangement links TRBV6-2 or TRBV6-3 to TRBJ1-2; D remains ambiguous. Germline V lookup: CDR1 MNHEY, CDR2 SVGEGT. The V gene lost 4 bases and the J gene lost 4 bases, with 7 bases spanning the gap. The CDR3 runs 12 residues.

The CDR3 DNA reads TGTGCCAGCAGTTTCGGACAGGTTGCTAATGAAAAACTGTTTTTT. Translated: CASSFGQVANEKLFF. The chain is built from TRBV6-2 or TRBV6-3 and TRBJ1-4; 7 bases map to TRBD1. Germline-derived CDR1 and CDR2 are MNHEY and SVGEGT. Trimming cost V 4 bases and J 3 bases; bases outside gene matches: 5. CDR3 length: 15 amino acids.

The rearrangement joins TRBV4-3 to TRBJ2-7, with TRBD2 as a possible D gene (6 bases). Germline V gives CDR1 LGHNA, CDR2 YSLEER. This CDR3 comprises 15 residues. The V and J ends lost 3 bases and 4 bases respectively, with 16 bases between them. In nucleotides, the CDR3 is TGCGCCAGCAGCCAGCGGCGGGAATACCAATACGAGCAGTACTTC. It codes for CASSQRREYQYEQYF.

The CDR3 coding sequence is TGCGCCAGCAGCTCCGGGTTTAACTATGGCTACACCTTC. Residues: CASSSGFNYGYTF. J is TRBJ1-2 and V is TRBV10-1; D unresolved. V lost 6 bases to trimming and J lost 1 base, with 9 bases between them. CDR3 size: 13 residues. Per the germline V gene, CDR1 is WNHNN and CDR2 is SYGVQD (reference sequence).

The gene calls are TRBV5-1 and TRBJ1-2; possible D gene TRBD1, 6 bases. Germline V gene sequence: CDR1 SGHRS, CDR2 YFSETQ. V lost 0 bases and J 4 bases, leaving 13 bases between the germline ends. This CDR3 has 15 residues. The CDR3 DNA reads TGCGCCAGCAGCTTGGGTACACAGGGCGGCTATGGCTACACCTTC. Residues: CASSLGTQGGYGYTF.

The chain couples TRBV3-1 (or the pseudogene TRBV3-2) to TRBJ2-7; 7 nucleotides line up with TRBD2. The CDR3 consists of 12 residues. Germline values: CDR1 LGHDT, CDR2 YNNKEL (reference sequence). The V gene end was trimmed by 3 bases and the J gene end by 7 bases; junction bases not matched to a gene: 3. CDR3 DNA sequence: TGTGCCAGCAGCCATCTCGGGGGGGAGCAGTACTTC. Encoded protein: CASSHLGGEQYF.

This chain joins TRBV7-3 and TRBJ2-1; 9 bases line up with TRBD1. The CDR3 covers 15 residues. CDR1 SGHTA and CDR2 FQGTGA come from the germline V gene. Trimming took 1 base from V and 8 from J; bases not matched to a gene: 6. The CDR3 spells CASSLKGTGRHEQFF. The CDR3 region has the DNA TGTGCCAGCAGCTTAAAGGGGACAGGGAGGCATGAGCAGTTCTTC.

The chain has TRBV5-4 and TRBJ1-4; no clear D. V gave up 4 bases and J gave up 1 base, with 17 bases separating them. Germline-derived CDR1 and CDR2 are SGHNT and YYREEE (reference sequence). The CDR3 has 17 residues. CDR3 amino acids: CASSQSPAGETNEKLFF. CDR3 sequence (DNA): TGTGCCAGCAGCCAAAGTCCGGCCGGGGAAACTAATGAAAAACTGTTTTTT.

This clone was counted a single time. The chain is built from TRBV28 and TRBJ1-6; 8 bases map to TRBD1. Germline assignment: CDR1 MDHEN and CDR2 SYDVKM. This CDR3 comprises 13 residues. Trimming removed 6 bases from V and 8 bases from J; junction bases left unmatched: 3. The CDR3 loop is CASRGQVYSPLHF. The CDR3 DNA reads TGTGCCAGCAGGGGACAGGTATATTCACCCCTCCACTTT.

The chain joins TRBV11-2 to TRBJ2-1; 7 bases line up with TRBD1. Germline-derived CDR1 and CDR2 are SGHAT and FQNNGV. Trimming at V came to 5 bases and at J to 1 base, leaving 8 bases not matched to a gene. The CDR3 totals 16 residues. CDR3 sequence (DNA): TGTGCCAGCAGCCCACTGGGACAGAGATCCTACAATGAGCAGTTCTTC. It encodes CASSPLGQRSYNEQFF.

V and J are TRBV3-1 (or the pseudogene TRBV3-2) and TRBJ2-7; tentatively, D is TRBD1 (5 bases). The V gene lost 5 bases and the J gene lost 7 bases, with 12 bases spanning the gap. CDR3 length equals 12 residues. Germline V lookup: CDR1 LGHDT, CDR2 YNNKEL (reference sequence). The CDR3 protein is CASSDGQWEQYF. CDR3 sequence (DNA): TGTGCCAGCAGCGACGGACAATGGGAGCAGTACTTC.

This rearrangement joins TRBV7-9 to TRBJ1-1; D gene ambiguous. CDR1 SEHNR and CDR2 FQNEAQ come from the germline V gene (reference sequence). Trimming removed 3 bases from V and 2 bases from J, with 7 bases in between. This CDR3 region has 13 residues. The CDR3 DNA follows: TGTGCCAGCAGCTTCCAACATAACACTGAAGCTTTCTTT. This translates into CASSFQHNTEAFF. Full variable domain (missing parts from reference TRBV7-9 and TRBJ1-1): DTGVSQNPRHKITKRGQNVTFRCDPISEHNRLYWYRQTLGQGPEFLTYFQNEAQLEKSRLLSDRFSAERPKGSFSTLEIQRTEQGDSAMYLCASSFQHNTEAFFGQGTRLTVV.

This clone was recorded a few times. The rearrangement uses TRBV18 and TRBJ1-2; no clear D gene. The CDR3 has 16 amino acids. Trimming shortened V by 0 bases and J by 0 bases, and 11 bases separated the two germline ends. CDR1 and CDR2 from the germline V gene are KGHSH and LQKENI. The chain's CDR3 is CASSPPGRTTNYGYTF. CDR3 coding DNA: TGTGCCAGCTCACCACCCGGTAGGACTACTAACTATGGCTACACCTTC. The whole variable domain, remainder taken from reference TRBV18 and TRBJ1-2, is NAGVMQNPRHLVRRRGQEARLRCSPMKGHSHVYWYRQLPEEGLKFMVYLQKENIIDESGMPKERFSAEFPKEGPSILRIQQVVRGDSAAYFCASSPPGRTTNYGYTFGSGTRLTVV.

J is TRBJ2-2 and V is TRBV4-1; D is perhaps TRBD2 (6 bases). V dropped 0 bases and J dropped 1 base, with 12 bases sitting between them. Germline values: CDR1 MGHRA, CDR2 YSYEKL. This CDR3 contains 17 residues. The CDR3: CASSQDRRVRNTGELFF. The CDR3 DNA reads TGCGCCAGCAGCCAAGATCGGAGGGTGAGGAACACCGGGGAGCTGTTTTTT.

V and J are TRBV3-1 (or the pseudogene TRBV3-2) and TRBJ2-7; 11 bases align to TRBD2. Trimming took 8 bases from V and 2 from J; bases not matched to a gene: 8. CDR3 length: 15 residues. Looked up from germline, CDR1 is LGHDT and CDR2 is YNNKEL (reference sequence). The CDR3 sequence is CASSLRLAGTYEQYF. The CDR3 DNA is TGTGCCAGCTCTCTTCGACTAGCGGGAACCTACGAGCAGTACTTC.

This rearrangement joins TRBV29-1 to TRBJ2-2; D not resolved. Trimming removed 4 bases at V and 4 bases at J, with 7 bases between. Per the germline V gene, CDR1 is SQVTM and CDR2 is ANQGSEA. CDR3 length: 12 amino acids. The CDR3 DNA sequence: TGCAGCGTTGTACCGGTCACCGGGGAGCTGTTTTTT. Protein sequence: CSVVPVTGELFF.